The clone carrying this TCR beta chain was seen only once. The data stem from a study of blood T cell repertoires in COVID-19. About the research overall: T cells, B-cell-depleted T cells, or PBMCs provided the cDNA or gDNA that served as material.

This table comes from immunoSEQ multiplex PCR, and its TCRdb copy is limited to in-frame clones, with some not included. The sample lists roughly 180,000 clones, about nine tenths seen once, with less than 25% in the top ten. The ends lost 0 bases at V and 2 bases at J; junction bases unmatched: 1. Germline CDR1 reads SGHNT; CDR2 reads YYREEE (reference sequence). This CDR3 is built from 14 residues. This receptor was taken from a man in his sixties or seventies with active or convalescent COVID-19. Sequenced: peripheral blood. This rearrangement joins TRBV5-4 to TRBJ2-5; TRBD1 agrees at 7 bases. CDR3 bases: TGTGCCAGCAGCTTGGGACAGGGACAAGAGACCCAGTACTTC. Its protein product is CASSLGQGQETQYF. The whole variable domain, filled in from reference TRBV5-4 and TRBJ2-5, reads ETGVTQSPTHLIKTRGQQVTLRCSSQSGHNTVSWYQQALGQGPQFIFQYYREEENGRGNFPPRFSGLQFPNYSSELNVNALELDDSALYLCASSLGQGQETQYFGPGTRLLVL.